The rows below give T cell receptor beta chains drawn from one sample of a study of T-cell memory formation after mild COVID-19. MiXCR was run by TCRdb on the 5' RACE reads, yielding one entry per CDR3 protein. Of fewer than 300,000 distinct CDR3 sequences detected, 15% to 20% appear once; the ten largest clones hold about 21%. Sequencing was done on a sample of PBMCs or a T cell subset sorted from them (not recorded which). These receptors originate from a man aged 18 to 30 who had mild COVID-19 (a few samples of this study predate the infection). Cell type and time point are not known. Each CDR3 is given with its conserved first and last residue. Fields, in order: D gene, clone size, J gene, V gene, CDR3 DNA, CDR3 protein. D genes are given only for firm matches. Only part of the rows carry a size: once, few, many, or a class if the clone is expanded.

D: NA; size: few; J: TRBJ2-3; V: TRBV29-1; DNA: TGCAGCGTTGTAGGGATGGTAGAAGATACGCAGTATTTT; CDR3: CSVVGMVEDTQYF
D: NA; size: few; J: TRBJ1-1; V: TRBV4-1; DNA: TGCGCCAGCAGAGGGAGACAGTACACTGAAGCTTTCTTT; CDR3: CASRGRQYTEAFF
D: NA; size: NA; J: TRBJ1-2; V: TRBV12-3/TRBV12-4; DNA: TGTGCCAGCAGACCCCGGAGGGGGAAAAACTATGGCTACACCTTC; CDR3: CASRPRRGKNYGYTF
D: TRBD1; size: NA; J: TRBJ2-5; V: TRBV15; DNA: TGTGCCACCAGCAGAGATGGGACAGGTCAAGAGACCCAGTACTTC; CDR3: CATSRDGTGQETQYF
D: NA; size: many; J: TRBJ2-5; V: TRBV7-6; DNA: TGCGCCAGCAGCTTGGGCAGGGTAGAGACCCAGTACTTC; CDR3: CASSLGRVETQYF
D: NA; size: many; J: TRBJ1-6; V: TRBV7-2; DNA: TGTGCCAGCAGCTTAAGATGGCAAGGATTGTGGCCCCTCCACTTT; CDR3: CASSLRWQGLWPLHF
D: TRBD1; size: NA; J: TRBJ1-6; V: TRBV7-9; DNA: TGTGCCAGCAGTCGCCGGGACAGGGGGAATTCACCCCTCCACTTT; CDR3: CASSRRDRGNSPLHF
D: TRBD2; size: few; J: TRBJ2-5; V: TRBV5-1; DNA: TGCGCCAGCAGTCCCGGGACTAGGATCGGTGAGACCCAGTACTTC; CDR3: CASSPGTRIGETQYF
D: TRBD1; size: NA; J: TRBJ1-1; V: TRBV29-1; DNA: TGCAGCGTTGACCCAGGGGGGGTTAACACTGAAGCTTTCTTT; CDR3: CSVDPGGVNTEAFF
D: TRBD1; size: NA; J: TRBJ2-3; V: TRBV5-1; DNA: TGCGCCAGCAGCCCCGGGACAGGGGCCGGCACAGATACGCAGTATTTT; CDR3: CASSPGTGAGTDTQYF
D: NA; size: NA; J: TRBJ2-3; V: TRBV7-9; DNA: TGTGCCAGCAGCCGACCGGGAGCAGATACGCAGTATTTT; CDR3: CASSRPGADTQYF
D: NA; size: few; J: TRBJ2-3; V: TRBV9; DNA: TGTGCCAGCAGCGTAGGACTGGGACGGGGTGATACGCAGTATTTT; CDR3: CASSVGLGRGDTQYF
D: NA; size: NA; J: TRBJ2-1; V: TRBV7-9; DNA: TGTGCCAGCAGCCACGAACAGGGCGCGCCGTTGCAGTTCTTC; CDR3: CASSHEQGAPLQFF
D: TRBD1; size: few; J: TRBJ1-1; V: TRBV3-1; DNA: TGTGCCAGCAGCCAAGTAGCTGGACAGGGGGCGCGGCGAGCTTTCTTT; CDR3: CASSQVAGQGARRAFF
D: NA; size: NA; J: TRBJ2-2; V: TRBV28; DNA: TGTGCCAGCAGTCTTTTCAGTGCTTCGAACACCGGGGAGCTGTTTTTT; CDR3: CASSLFSASNTGELFF
D: NA; size: few; J: TRBJ2-4; V: TRBV6-6; DNA: TGTGCCGCCAGGTCGGTTCGGTTCGCCAAAAACATTCAGTACTTC; CDR3: CAARSVRFAKNIQYF
D: NA; size: few; J: TRBJ2-4; V: TRBV6-2/TRBV6-3; DNA: TGTGCCAGCAGTCCGACGGGGATGAGACGCATACTAGCCAAAAACATTCAGTACTTC; CDR3: CASSPTGMRRILAKNIQYF
D: TRBD1; size: NA; J: TRBJ1-1; V: TRBV18; DNA: TGTGCCAGCTCGGTGACAGGGTCCTTAGATAACACTGAAGCTTTCTTT; CDR3: CASSVTGSLDNTEAFF
D: NA; size: NA; J: TRBJ1-1; V: TRBV12-3/TRBV12-4; DNA: TGTGCCAGCAGTTTCATTGGCGCCATTGAAGCTTTCTTT; CDR3: CASSFIGAIEAFF
D: NA; size: few; J: TRBJ1-2; V: TRBV28; DNA: TGTGCCAGGCAAGCGGGCTATGGCTACACCTTC; CDR3: CARQAGYGYTF
D: NA; size: NA; J: TRBJ2-6; V: TRBV7-9; DNA: TGTGCCAGCAGCTTAGTAAGGGGGGCCAACGTCCTGACTTTC; CDR3: CASSLVRGANVLTF
D: TRBD1; size: many; J: TRBJ2-1; V: TRBV3-1; DNA: TGTGCCAGCAGCCTCACCGGGACAGGGAATGAGCAGTTCTTC; CDR3: CASSLTGTGNEQFF
D: NA; size: NA; J: TRBJ1-2; V: TRBV6-5; DNA: TGTGCCAGCAGTTACTCGGCCACCGGAACTACTGGCTACACCTTC; CDR3: CASSYSATGTTGYTF
D: NA; size: few; J: TRBJ2-7; V: TRBV4-3; DNA: TGCGCCAGCAGCCAAGATACGACGGACCACTCCGCCTACGAGCAGTACTTC; CDR3: CASSQDTTDHSAYEQYF
D: NA; size: NA; J: TRBJ2-5; V: TRBV20-1; DNA: TGCAGTGCGGGCGCCCGGGGGCTTATTCAAGAGACCCAGTACTTC; CDR3: CSAGARGLIQETQYF
D: TRBD1; size: few; J: TRBJ2-1; V: TRBV18; DNA: TGTGCCAGCTCACCAGAACAGGGGCTCTACAATGAGCAGTTCTTC; CDR3: CASSPEQGLYNEQFF
D: NA; size: few; J: TRBJ2-3; V: TRBV9; DNA: TGTGCCAGCAGCGTTGGGACGTTCGCCCACGGCACAGATACGCAGTATTTT; CDR3: CASSVGTFAHGTDTQYF
D: NA; size: NA; J: TRBJ1-5; V: TRBV6-5; DNA: TGTGCCAGCAGTTACTCGATGACCGGGAATCAGCCCCAGCATTTT; CDR3: CASSYSMTGNQPQHF